This T cell receptor beta chain stems from a study of cytomegalovirus exposure and HLA in healthy donors. The PCR employed 60 Vbeta primers together with 13 Jbeta primers. Profiled with immunoSEQ multiplex PCR; TCRdb holds only in-frame clones, not every one. The sample has roughly 190,000 clones; around 79% are singletons. CDR1 is ENHRY, CDR2 SYGVKD, per germline. Trimming took 8 bases from V and 10 from J; bases not matched to a gene: 9. The CDR3 extends over 14 amino acids. The sequenced material came from PBMCs. The clonotype comes from a woman aged 45-59 years in good health and CMV-seronegative. The chain joins TRBV10-3 to TRBJ1-6, with 9 bases aligning to TRBD1. CDR3 in amino acids: CAIRPGQGVSPLHF. The CDR3, as DNA: TGTGCCATCCGACCGGGACAGGGAGTATCACCCCTCCACTTT.